These 5 T cell receptor beta chains originate from one sample sequenced in a study of post-analysis software for immune sequencing data. Points from the study as a whole: Patients used a handful of TRBV segments, including TRBV5-6, TRBV5-1 and TRBV20-1, more often than controls.

These receptors' targets are unknown. Sequencing libraries made from TCR beta cDNA carried unique molecular identifiers. TCRdb called the PCR reads again in MiXCR, with one record for every CDR3 protein. This sample has approximately 660,000 distinct CDR3 sequences; roughly three fifths occur once, and the top ten carry around 11%. The sample was blood. The source of these receptors is a girl under 10 years old with multiple sclerosis.

The chain has TRBV6-6 and TRBJ2-7; unclear D gene. The CDR3 extends over 12 amino acids. The germline V and J ends were trimmed by 4 bases and 3 bases, with 7 bases remaining between them. Germline V gene lookup returns CDR1 MNHNY and CDR2 SVGAGI (reference sequence). The CDR3 DNA is TGTGCCAGCAGTTTTGGTATCTACGAGCAGTACTTC. This codes for CASSFGIYEQYF.

The sample holds a few counts of this clonotype. The rearrangement uses TRBV28 and TRBJ2-6, with D possibly matching TRBD2 (5 bases). This CDR3 is 18 amino acids long. Between the trimmed V and J ends, which lost 7 bases and 0 bases, there was a span of 19 bases. The germline gives CDR1 MDHEN, CDR2 SYDVKM. The CDR3 region has the DNA TGTGCCAGCATCTCAGGAGGTTCCGGATTCTCTGGGGCCAACGTCCTGACTTTC. Translation: CASISGGSGFSGANVLTF.

The table lists this clonotype with a few counts. The gene calls are TRBV10-1 and TRBJ2-5, with D maybe TRBD2 (6 bases). V lost 4 bases and J lost 1, with 7 bases in between. The CDR3 totals 13 residues. CDR1 WNHNN and CDR2 SYGVQD come from the germline V gene (reference sequence). The CDR3 here is CASSGLVQETQYF. CDR3 DNA: TGCGCCAGCAGTGGACTAGTCCAAGAGACCCAGTACTTC.

This clonotype was detected a few times. The rearrangement joins TRBV2 to TRBJ2-7, with 9 bases fitting TRBD2. V lost 2 bases, J lost 6 bases, and 17 bases stayed unmatched. Germline CDR1 is SNHLY and CDR2 is FYNNEI. The CDR3 length is 18 residues. The CDR3 reads CASSERQGGRVGPREQYF. Written as DNA, the CDR3 is TGTGCCAGCAGTGAAAGGCAGGGCGGGAGGGTTGGTCCCCGCGAGCAGTACTTC.

On this clonotype: The junction differs from germline at one of its ends, possibly a read error. The V and J genes are TRBV6-2 or TRBV6-3 and TRBJ2-1, with 9 bases aligning to TRBD2. Germline CDR1 is MNHEY and CDR2 is SVGEGT. The length of the CDR3 is 14 residues. CDR3 sequence reads: CASIGTSSHNEQFF. DNA for the CDR3: TGTGCCAGCATCGGGACTAGCTCCCACAATGAGCAGTTCTTC.